This TCR beta chain was identified during a study of cytomegalovirus exposure and HLA in healthy donors. Points on this clone: Its matching antigen is unknown.

This CDR3 contains 16 residues. The V gene's germline CDR1 is SGHTA and CDR2 FQGNSA. The PCR contained 60 Vbeta and 13 Jbeta primers. Clones were read by immunoSEQ multiplex PCR, and TCRdb kept only the in-frame ones, dropping some. This table has around 100,000 clones, 65% to 85% appearing once. Whole-study results and caveats: Several of the most significant clusters were apparently associated with common viral pathogens in a later analysis. Presence/absence analyses took donor sequencing depth as roughly uniform. Some V segments, TRBV6-2 and TRBV6-3 among them, were indistinguishable and were therefore excluded.

Healthy people donating bone marrow made up the donors. V gene TRBV7-2 combines with J gene TRBJ2-5; weak D call: TRBD2 (6 bases). The last part of the DNA fits TRBJ2-7 better; the J call may be wrong. The sequencing sample was made of PBMCs. The sequence was collected from a woman aged 55-69 years in good health and CMV-seropositive. The CDR3 region is CASSLVGRQATYEQYF. CDR3 nucleotides: TGTGCCAGCAGCTTAGTGGGGAGGCAGGCCACCTACGAGCAGTACTTC.